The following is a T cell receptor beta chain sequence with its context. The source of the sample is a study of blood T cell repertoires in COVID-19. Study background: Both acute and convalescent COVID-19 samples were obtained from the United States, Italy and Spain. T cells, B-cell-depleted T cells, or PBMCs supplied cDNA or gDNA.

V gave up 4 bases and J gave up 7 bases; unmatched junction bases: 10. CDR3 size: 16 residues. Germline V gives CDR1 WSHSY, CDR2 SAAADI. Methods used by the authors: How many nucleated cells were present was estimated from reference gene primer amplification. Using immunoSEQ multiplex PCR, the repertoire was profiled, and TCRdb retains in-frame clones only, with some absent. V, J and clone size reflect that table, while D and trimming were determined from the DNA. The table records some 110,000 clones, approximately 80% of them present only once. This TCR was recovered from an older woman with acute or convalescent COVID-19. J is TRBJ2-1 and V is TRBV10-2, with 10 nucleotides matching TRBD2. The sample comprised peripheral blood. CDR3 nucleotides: TGCGCCAGCAGTGTCCTTAGCGGGGGGAGCGGGAATGAGCAGTTCTTC. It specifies CASSVLSGGSGNEQFF.